These 16 T cell receptor beta chains share one sample of origin, sequenced in a study of control samples from healthy donors and cancer patients. TCRdb's copy holds only in-frame clones and misses some; the assay was immunoSEQ multiplex PCR. The sample's table shows about 190,000 clones. The sample was blood. The receptors stem from a woman in her 30s in good health.

V usage is TRBV2 and J usage is TRBJ2-3; unclear D gene. The V end lost 9 bases, the J end lost 0 bases, and 10 bases lay between the germline ends. The CDR3 extends over 13 amino acids. Germline V gives CDR1 SNHLY, CDR2 FYNNEI. The CDR3 is CASLRVSTDTQYF. The CDR3 bases are TGTGCCAGTTTAAGGGTGAGCACAGATACGCAGTATTTT.

This rearrangement joins TRBV28 to TRBJ1-6; TRBD1 matches 8 bases. Germline CDR1 is MDHEN and CDR2 is SYDVKM. Losses at the gene ends were 6 bases for V and 9 bases for J; bases not matched to a gene: 7. The length of the CDR3 is 14 residues. For the CDR3, the DNA is TGTGCCAGCAGATTAGGACAGGGAGTTTCACCCCTCCACTTT. Protein product: CASRLGQGVSPLHF.

The chain carries TRBV5-5 and TRBJ1-1, with TRBD1 matching 10 bases. V shed 3 bases and J 5 bases; nucleotides not matched to a gene: 10. The V gene's germline CDR1 is SGHKS and CDR2 YYEKEE (reference sequence). The CDR3 sequence is 16 residues long. CDR3 coding DNA: TGTGCCAGCAGCTCCCAGAGCGACAGGGGGCTGACTGAAGCTTTCTTT. Encoded protein: CASSSQSDRGLTEAFF.

The J gene is TRBJ1-1, the V gene TRBV6-5; 7 bases fit TRBD1. The CDR3 is 13 residues long. Germline CDR1 MNHEY, CDR2 SVGAGI. Losses at the gene ends were 7 bases for V and 7 bases for J; bases not matched to a gene: 9. The CDR3 DNA is TGTGCCAGCACCCGAGGGACAGTTCATGAAGCTTTCTTT. It encodes CASTRGTVHEAFF.

The chain combines TRBV28 with TRBJ1-2; D gene uncertain. The CDR3 totals 12 residues. Trimming pared 5 bases from V and 2 bases from J, leaving 6 bases between. Germline-derived CDR1 and CDR2 are MDHEN and SYDVKM. In DNA form, the CDR3 reads TGTGCCAGCAGTCCCCCAAACTATGGCTACACCTTC. It encodes CASSPPNYGYTF.

The V call is TRBV28, the J call TRBJ1-3, with TRBD1 as a possible D gene (5 bases). Trimming left V 6 bases short and J 2 bases short, with 8 bases between. This CDR3 has 13 amino acids. Germline V gene lookup returns CDR1 MDHEN and CDR2 SYDVKM. CDR3 in DNA: TGTGCCAGCAGCGACAGTGCTGGAAACACCATATATTTT. Amino acids: CASSDSAGNTIYF.

The V gene is TRBV6-6, the J gene TRBJ1-3, with a weak D call TRBD1 (5 bases). This CDR3 comprises 14 residues. The V and J ends lost 10 bases and 3 bases respectively, with 16 bases between them. Germline V gene sequence: CDR1 MNHNY, CDR2 SVGAGI (reference sequence). The DNA of the CDR3 is TGTGCCACAGGTCAGGGTCCCATTGGAAACACCATATATTTT. This translates into CATGQGPIGNTIYF.

This chain uses TRBV28 with TRBJ2-2, with D tentatively TRBD1 (5 bases). This CDR3 is built from 15 residues. Trimming cost V 2 bases and J 0 bases, with 7 bases left between them. Germline V gene data show CDR1 as MDHEN and CDR2 as SYDVKM. The CDR3 DNA is TGTGCCAGCAGTTTAGAACAGGCGAACACCGGGGAGCTGTTTTTT. Its protein product is CASSLEQANTGELFF.

The chain couples TRBV10-3 to TRBJ1-5, with D hard to call. CDR3 length: 14 amino acids. Looked up from germline, CDR1 is ENHRY and CDR2 is SYGVKD. Trimming took off 0 bases at V and 8 bases at J, with 11 bases between the two ends. The chain's CDR3 is CAISESPGSEPQHF. DNA for the CDR3: TGTGCCATCAGTGAGTCCCCGGGGAGTGAGCCCCAGCATTTT.

V usage is TRBV4-2 and J usage is TRBJ2-7; possible D gene TRBD2, 5 bases. The CDR3 covers 15 residues. Deletions cut 1 base from V and 0 bases from J, with 10 bases between. The V gene's germline CDR1 is LGHNA and CDR2 YNFKEQ. The CDR3 coding sequence is TGTGCCAGCAGCCAAGTCCCAGACTACTCCTACGAGCAGTACTTC. As protein: CASSQVPDYSYEQYF.

The chain is built from TRBV6-5 and TRBJ2-7, with a tentative D call TRBD2 (6 bases). Germline values: CDR1 MNHEY, CDR2 SVGAGI. CDR3 length: 16 amino acids. Trimming left V 0 bases short and J 4 bases short, with 16 bases between. The CDR3 coding sequence is TGTGCCAGCAGTTACTCTACACCGGGACTCGCTTACGAGCAGTACTTC. It specifies CASSYSTPGLAYEQYF.

The rearrangement uses TRBV24-1 and TRBJ2-3, with a possible D match to TRBD1 (7 bases). Trimming took off 10 bases at V and 5 bases at J, with 45 bases between the two ends. The CDR3 extends over 23 amino acids. CDR1 KGHDR and CDR2 SFDVKD come from the germline V gene. Written as DNA, the CDR3 is TGTGCCACTAGTATCCGGGACAGATTATTCCGGGACTGCCATCGGGGGTACGAAGATACGCAGTATTTT. Translated, it gives CATSIRDRLFRDCHRGYEDTQYF.

To note about this clone: This sample also contains other DNA sequences that code for the same CDR3. This CDR3 is CASSSGSTDTQYF. The CDR3 DNA reads as TGTGCCAGCAGTTCCGGTAGCACAGATACGCAGTATTTT. The chain couples TRBV2 to TRBJ2-3; no firm D call. The CDR3 sequence is 13 residues long. Germline values: CDR1 SNHLY, CDR2 FYNNEI. The V end lost 5 bases, the J end lost 0 bases, and 6 bases lay between the germline ends.

The CDR3 reads CASSPGQGSSYEQYF. The CDR3 DNA reads as TGCGCCAGCAGCCCAGGACAGGGAAGCTCCTACGAGCAGTACTTC. J is TRBJ2-7 and V is TRBV4-1; 8 nucleotides line up with TRBD1. The ends lost 4 bases at V and 0 bases at J; junction bases unmatched: 5. Germline CDR1 and CDR2: MGHRA and YSYEKL. This CDR3 spans 15 amino acids.

The chain is built from TRBV15 and TRBJ2-7; maybe TRBD1 (6 bases). Looked up from germline, CDR1 is LNHNV and CDR2 is YYDKDF (reference sequence). The CDR3 loop spans 15 amino acids. Trimming took 4 bases from V and 3 from J, leaving 16 bases between them. The CDR3 region is CATSTETGRLYEQYF. DNA of the CDR3: TGTGCCACCAGCACAGAGACAGGACGACTCTACGAGCAGTACTTC.

The gene calls are TRBV28 and TRBJ1-6; 7 nucleotides agree with TRBD1. The CDR3 extends over 15 amino acids. V lost 5 bases and J lost 7; bases outside the gene matches: 8. The germline CDR1 and CDR2 sequences are MDHEN and SYDVKM. CDR3 nucleotides: TGTGCCAGCAGTCCCAGGGGACAGCGAAATTCACCCCTCCACTTT. The encoded protein is CASSPRGQRNSPLHF.